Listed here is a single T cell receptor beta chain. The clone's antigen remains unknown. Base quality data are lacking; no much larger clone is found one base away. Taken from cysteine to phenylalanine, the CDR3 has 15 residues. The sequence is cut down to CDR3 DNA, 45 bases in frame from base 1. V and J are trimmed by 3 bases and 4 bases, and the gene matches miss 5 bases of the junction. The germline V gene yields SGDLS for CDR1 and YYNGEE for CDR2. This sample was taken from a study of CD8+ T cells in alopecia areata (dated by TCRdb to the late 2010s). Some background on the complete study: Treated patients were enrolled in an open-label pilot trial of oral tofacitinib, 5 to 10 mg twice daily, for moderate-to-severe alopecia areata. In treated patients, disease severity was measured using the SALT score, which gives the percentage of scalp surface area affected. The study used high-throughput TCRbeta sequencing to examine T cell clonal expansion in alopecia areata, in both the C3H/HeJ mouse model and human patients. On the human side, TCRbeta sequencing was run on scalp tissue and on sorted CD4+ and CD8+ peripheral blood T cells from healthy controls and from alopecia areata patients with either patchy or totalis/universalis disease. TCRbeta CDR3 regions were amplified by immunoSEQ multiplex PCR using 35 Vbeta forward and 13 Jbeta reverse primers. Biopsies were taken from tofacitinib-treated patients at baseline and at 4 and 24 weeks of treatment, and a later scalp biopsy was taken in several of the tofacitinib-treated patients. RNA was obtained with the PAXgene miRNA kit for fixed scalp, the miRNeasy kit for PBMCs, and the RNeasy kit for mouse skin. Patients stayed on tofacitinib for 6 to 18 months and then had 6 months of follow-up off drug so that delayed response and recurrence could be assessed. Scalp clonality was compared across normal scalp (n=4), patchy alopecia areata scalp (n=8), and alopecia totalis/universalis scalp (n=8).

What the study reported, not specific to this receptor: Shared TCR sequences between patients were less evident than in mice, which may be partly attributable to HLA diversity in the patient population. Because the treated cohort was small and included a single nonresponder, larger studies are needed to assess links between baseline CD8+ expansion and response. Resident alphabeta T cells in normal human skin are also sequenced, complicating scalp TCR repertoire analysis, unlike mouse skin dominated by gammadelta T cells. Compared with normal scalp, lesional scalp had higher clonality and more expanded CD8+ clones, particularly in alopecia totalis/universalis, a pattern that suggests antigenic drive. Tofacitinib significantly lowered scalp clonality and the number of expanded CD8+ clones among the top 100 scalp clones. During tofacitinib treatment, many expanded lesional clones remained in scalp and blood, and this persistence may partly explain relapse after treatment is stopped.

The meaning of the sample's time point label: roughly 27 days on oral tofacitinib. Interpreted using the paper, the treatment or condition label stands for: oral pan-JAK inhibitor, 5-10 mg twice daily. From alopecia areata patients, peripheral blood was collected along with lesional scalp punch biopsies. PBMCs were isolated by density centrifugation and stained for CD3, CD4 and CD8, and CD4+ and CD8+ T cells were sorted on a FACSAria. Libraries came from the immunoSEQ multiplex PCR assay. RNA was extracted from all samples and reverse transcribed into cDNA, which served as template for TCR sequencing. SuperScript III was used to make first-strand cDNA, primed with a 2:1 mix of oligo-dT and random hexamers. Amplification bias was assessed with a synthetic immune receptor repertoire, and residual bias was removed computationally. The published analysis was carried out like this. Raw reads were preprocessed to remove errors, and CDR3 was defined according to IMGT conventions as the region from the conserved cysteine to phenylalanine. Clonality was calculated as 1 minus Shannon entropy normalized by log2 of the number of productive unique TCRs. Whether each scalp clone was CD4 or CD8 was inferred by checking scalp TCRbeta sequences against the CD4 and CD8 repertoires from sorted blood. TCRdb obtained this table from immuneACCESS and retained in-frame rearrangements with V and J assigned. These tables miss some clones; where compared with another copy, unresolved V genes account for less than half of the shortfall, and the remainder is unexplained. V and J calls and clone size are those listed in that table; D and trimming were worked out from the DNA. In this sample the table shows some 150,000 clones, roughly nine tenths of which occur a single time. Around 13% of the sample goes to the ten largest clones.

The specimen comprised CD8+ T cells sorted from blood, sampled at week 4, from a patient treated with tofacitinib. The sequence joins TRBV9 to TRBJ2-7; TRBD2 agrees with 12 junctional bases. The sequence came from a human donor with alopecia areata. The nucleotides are TGTGCCAGCAGCGCCGGACTAGCGGGATCTTACGAGCAGTACTTC. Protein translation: CASSAGLAGSYEQYF.